The sequence of this T cell receptor (beta chain) was determined in a study of STAT5B mutations in CD4+ large granular lymphocyte leukemia. Across the whole study: Among healthy donors, a particular HLA allele went with more CDR3 'QG' motifs. Points from the study as a whole: Patient CD4-sorted repertoires looked more clonal than healthy CD4+ repertoires, even without putative leukemic clones. 8/27 top patient clones versus 2/35 control clones were TRBV06-family.

This clone was seen once. Antigen: not known. Germline V gene sequence: CDR1 SGHTA, CDR2 FQGNSA. This CDR3 spans 13 amino acids. The V gene end was trimmed by 11 bases and the J gene end by 6 bases; junction bases not matched to a gene: 11. The repertoire was sequenced with immunoSEQ multiplex PCR; TCRdb's copy has only in-frame clones and lacks some. The sample records roughly 48,000 clones, about 70% being singletons. The rearrangement uses TRBV7-2 and TRBJ1-1; the match to TRBD1 covers 8 bases. This receptor was identified in a human donor in good health. The sequenced material came from CD4+ T cells from blood buffy coats. CDR3 in amino acids: CAVRQGLSAEAFF. The CDR3 DNA follows: TGTGCCGTACGACAGGGGTTGAGTGCTGAAGCTTTCTTT.